This T cell receptor beta chain was sequenced during a study of shared clonotypes between healthy human individuals. General study points: Against clonotypes common to all four donors, non-shared ones had lower generation probabilities. The naive CD4 repertoires of several donors were compared, and about 5% of clonotypes were shared.

Sorted-subset replicate PCRs used around 220 ng DNA, about 30,000 T cell genomes. Here immunoSEQ multiplex PCR was the method, and the copy in TCRdb shows in-frame clones only, minus some. The sample lists about 1,800,000 clones; approximately 94% were seen once. To note about this clone: The antigen remains unidentified.

The CDR3 totals 12 residues. V was shortened by 6 bases and J by 4 bases, with 10 bases between the two germline ends. CDR1 is SGHDN and CDR2 is FVKESK in the germline V gene. In the naive CD8 group, cells lacked CD45RO and were positively selected for CCR7, so terminally differentiated effector memory CD45RA+ cells were left out. This receptor was obtained from a man between 18 and 29 years old in good health. What was sequenced was naive CD8+ T cells sorted from blood. The chain couples TRBV14 to TRBJ2-7, with D perhaps TRBD2 (6 bases). CDR3 bases: TGTGCCAGCAGTAGCGGTTTATACGAGCAGTACTTC. Amino acid sequence: CASSSGLYEQYF.